These T cell receptor beta chains were read from a single sample in a study of blood T cell repertoires in COVID-19. The table came from immunoSEQ multiplex PCR; TCRdb's copy has only in-frame clones and leaves some out. Among 78,000 or so clones listed, roughly four fifths were seen once. Sequencing used peripheral blood. These receptors were obtained from a woman aged 60-75 years with acute or convalescent COVID-19. Each CDR3 is given with its conserved first and last residue.

TRBV5-6,TRBJ1-2,CASSLYGTGEYGYTF
TRBV12-3/TRBV12-4,TRBJ1-2,CASSPTEGGYTF
TRBV5-5,TRBJ2-7,CASLWGGEQYF
TRBV5-1,TRBJ2-1,CASSLRSDTGHNEQFF
TRBV4-1,TRBJ1-3,CASSLSLGQGGNTIYF
TRBV18,TRBJ2-3,CASSPPGSGASRDTQYF
TRBV10-3,TRBJ2-1,CAISLRGDNNEQFF
TRBV3-1/TRBV3-2,TRBJ1-4,CASSQLTATNEKLFF
TRBV6-1,TRBJ2-3,CASSESRDTQYF
TRBV24-1,TRBJ1-5,CATPAEDRGGDQPQHF
TRBV3-1/TRBV3-2,TRBJ1-1,CASSQSPGQGPNTEAFF
TRBV5-1,TRBJ1-2,CASSSRQGSHGYTF
TRBV5-1,TRBJ2-5,CASSFRDSQETQYF
TRBV9,TRBJ1-5,CASSPGQFNQPQHF
TRBV6-5,TRBJ1-1,CASSSGTGRPEAFF
TRBV19,TRBJ1-5,CASSTGGWLDNQPQHF
TRBV5-4,TRBJ2-6,CASSIEPGANVLTF
TRBV24-1,TRBJ2-2,CATSGGDRVGGGELFF
TRBV3-1/TRBV3-2,TRBJ2-6,CASSSPGLAGANVLTF
TRBV6-6,TRBJ1-1,CASSPLGTGLLSGLNTEAFF
TRBV25-1,TRBJ2-7,CASSESPSGLHYEQYF
TRBV7-3,TRBJ2-3,CASSSRGGHSTDTQYF
TRBV10-3,TRBJ1-1,CAISEPGQGNTEAFF
TRBV12-3/TRBV12-4,TRBJ2-3,CASSPGLANTQYF
TRBV19,TRBJ2-7,CASSGSRGSQQYF
TRBV6-5,TRBJ1-5,CASLRQGEVNQPQHF
TRBV2,TRBJ1-3,CASTGQGAGNTIYF
TRBV18,TRBJ2-7,CASSREGAAYEQYF
TRBV5-6,TRBJ1-1,CASTGQLNTEAFF
TRBV2,TRBJ1-2,CASSVAVMAVEGYTF
TRBV6-1,TRBJ1-5,CASSEGKQNQPQHF
TRBV2,TRBJ1-5,CASSLQGAQHF
TRBV9,TRBJ2-2,CASSVAITVANTGELFF
TRBV9,TRBJ2-2,CASSSSSAGELFF
TRBV25-1,TRBJ1-2,CASSEVLNYGYTF
TRBV9,TRBJ1-2,CASSAQGRLYGYTF
TRBV11-2,TRBJ2-1,CASSSGLAGAYNEQFF
TRBV5-1,TRBJ1-5,CASSLAGDNQPQHF